This TCR beta chain was profiled in a study of CD8 T cells in Susac syndrome. The CDR3 consists of 15 residues. V dropped 7 bases and J dropped 2; count of bases not matched to a gene: 10. When the RNA was reverse transcribed, random hexamers were used with an input of about 0.5 to 1 ug. TCRdb reanalysed the immunoSEQ multiplex PCR reads using MiXCR and keeps one entry per CDR3 protein. The sample lists under 550,000 distinct CDR3 sequences; around 83% were seen once. V usage is TRBV12-3 or TRBV12-4 and J usage is TRBJ1-2, with 7 bases lining up with TRBD1. Material for sequencing was CD8+ T cells from PBMCs. The source is a human donor with multiple sclerosis. CDR3 DNA sequence: TGTGCCAGCACCCCGCAGGGGGATGTCAACTATGGCTACACCTTC. Protein: CASTPQGDVNYGYTF.